The 30 T cell receptor beta chains below were found in one sample sequenced in a study of cytotoxic CD8 clonotypes in ibrutinib-treated CLL. The data were produced by immunoSEQ multiplex PCR, yet TCRdb's version contains in-frame clones alone and is incomplete. The sample consists of approximately 130,000 clones, less than 90% of them appearing once. The sample here was PBMCs, taken after 24 months of ibrutinib treatment. The source of these receptors is a human donor with chronic lymphocytic leukemia.

The chain links TRBV5-1 to TRBJ2-1; TRBD1 or TRBD2 may be the D gene (6 bases each). Germline CDR1 and CDR2: SGHRS and YFSETQ. CDR3 length equals 14 residues. Trimming left V 0 bases short and J 6 bases short, with 10 bases between. DNA for the CDR3: TGCGCCAGCAGCTTGGGACAGGAGGGCAATGAGCAGTTCTTC. Protein sequence: CASSLGQEGNEQFF.

This CDR3 is CASSKACSAPQGNEQFF. The CDR3 coding sequence is TGTGCCAGCAGCAAAGCTTGTTCGGCGCCACAGGGGAATGAGCAGTTCTTC. V is TRBV21-1 and J is TRBJ2-1; the table names TRBD1, a call not compared with the DNA. TRBV21-1 represents a pseudogene. The CDR3 covers 17 residues.

The CDR3 reads CASSFPTGNTEAFF. CDR3 bases: TGTGCCAGCAGCTTCCCAACAGGAAACACTGAAGCTTTCTTT. The V call is TRBV5-6, the J call TRBJ1-1, with D maybe TRBD1 (5 bases). Germline lookup yields CDR1 SGHDT and CDR2 YYEEEE. V was cut by 2 bases and J by 2 bases, with 10 bases left in between. The CDR3 length is 14 residues.

The chain recombines TRBV5-1 with TRBJ1-2; maybe TRBD1 (6 bases). The germline V and J ends were trimmed by 4 bases and 2 bases, with 21 bases remaining between them. The CDR3 totals 17 residues. Per germline, CDR1 SGHRS and CDR2 YFSETQ. The CDR3 DNA reads as TGCGCCAGCAGCCCGGGCGGTTTCCGGGACATCAACTATGGCTACACCTTC. Its translation is CASSPGGFRDINYGYTF.

The V and J genes are TRBV7-4 and TRBJ1-5; TRBD1 might be the D (6 bases). Germline values: CDR1 SGHVT, CDR2 SQSDAQ. The CDR3 length is 17 residues. Trimming took 3 bases from V and 7 from J, leaving 22 bases between them. CDR3 DNA: TGTGCCAGCAGCTTTGCCCCGGGGGGGCCCTGCGGGCAGCCCCAGCATTTT. It specifies CASSFAPGGPCGQPQHF.

This chain links TRBV5-1 with TRBJ2-5, with D possibly matching TRBD2 (6 bases). This CDR3 region has 14 residues. The germline V and J ends were trimmed by 5 bases and 3 bases, with 14 bases remaining between them. Germline V gene sequence: CDR1 SGHRS, CDR2 YFSETQ. CDR3 nucleotide sequence: TGCGCCAGCAGTGGAGGGACGATAGAAGAGACCCAGTACTTC. Protein product: CASSGGTIEETQYF.

The chain joins TRBV5-6 to TRBJ2-5; D not certain. V dropped 0 bases and J dropped 5 bases, with 11 bases sitting between them. The CDR3 sequence is 14 residues long. The germline V gene encodes CDR1 SGHDT and CDR2 YYEEEE. This chain's CDR3 is CASSLARISETQYF. For the CDR3, the DNA is TGTGCCAGCAGCTTGGCCAGGATATCGGAGACCCAGTACTTC.

The V call is TRBV25-1, the J call TRBJ1-4, with D hard to call. Germline loops: CDR1 MGHDK, CDR2 SYGVNS. V lost 3 bases and J lost 2, with 4 bases in between. The CDR3 is made up of 13 amino acids. CDR3 bases: TGTGCCAGCAGTGACGGCACTAATGAAAAACTGTTTTTT. Residues: CASSDGTNEKLFF.

This clone was detected a few times. V is TRBV6-6 and J is TRBJ1-4; 9 nucleotides line up with TRBD1. The CDR3 contains 15 residues. The germline V gene encodes CDR1 MNHNY and CDR2 SVGAGI (reference sequence). Unmatched junction bases numbered 5, after V lost 6 bases and J lost 3 bases. CDR3 sequence (DNA): TGTGCCAGCAGGCGGACAGGGGAGCCTAATGAAAAACTGTTTTTT. Protein product: CASRRTGEPNEKLFF.

The V call is TRBV15, the J call TRBJ1-5; D gene ambiguous. The V gene lost 4 bases and the J gene lost 6 bases, with 13 bases spanning the gap. This CDR3 has 14 residues. The germline gives CDR1 LNHNV, CDR2 YYDKDF (reference sequence). The CDR3 sequence is CATSNRLTGQPQHF. The DNA for the CDR3 is TGTGCCACCAGCAACAGATTAACGGGTCAGCCCCAGCATTTT.

This clone was seen many times. The chain combines TRBV5-1 with TRBJ2-7, with 7 bases identical to TRBD1. This CDR3 spans 14 amino acids. CDR1 and CDR2 (germline): SGHRS, YFSETQ. V lost 0 bases, J lost 4 bases, and 4 bases stayed unmatched. CDR3 sequence (DNA): TGCGCCAGCAGCTTGGGACAGGGTAGGTACGAGCAGTACTTC. Its translation is CASSLGQGRYEQYF.

The J gene is TRBJ1-2, the V gene TRBV13, with D perhaps matching TRBD1 (6 bases). The germline gives CDR1 PRHDT, CDR2 FYEKMQ (reference sequence). The CDR3 length is 16 residues. V gave up 1 base and J gave up 5 bases, with 17 bases separating them. The CDR3 nucleotides read TGTGCCAGCAGCTTAGAGTCGGGGGGGCCGCGATATGGCTACACCTTC. Translation: CASSLESGGPRYGYTF. The full variable domain, in which reference TRBV13 and TRBJ1-2 provide the parts outside the CDR3, is AAGVIQSPRHLIKEKRETATLKCYPIPRHDTVYWYQQGPGQDPQFLISFYEKMQSDKGSIPDRFSAQQFSDYHSELNMSSLELGDSALYFCASSLESGGPRYGYTFGSGTRLTVV.

The chain has TRBV5-1 and TRBJ2-5, with D tentatively TRBD1 (5 bases). Germline CDR1 reads SGHRS; CDR2 reads YFSETQ. Deletions cut 4 bases from V and 5 bases from J, with 15 bases between. CDR3 size: 14 residues. The CDR3 protein is CASSPQVHRETQYF. The CDR3 nucleotides read TGCGCCAGCAGCCCACAGGTTCATCGGGAGACCCAGTACTTC.

Of note for this clone: This specimen includes other DNA sequences encoding the same CDR3. The chain combines TRBV19 with TRBJ1-5; the D is unclear. There are 13 residues in the CDR3. Trimming removed 2 bases at V and 3 bases at J, with 5 bases between. Germline CDR1 and CDR2: LNHDA and SQIVND (reference sequence). The CDR3 reads CASSISSNQPQHF. The CDR3 nucleotides read TGTGCCAGTAGTATATCCTCCAATCAGCCCCAGCATTTT.

The chain uses TRBV7-6 and TRBJ2-3; TRBD2 matches 10 bases. The CDR3 totals 18 residues. Germline V gene sequence: CDR1 SGHVS, CDR2 FNYEAQ. The ends lost 5 bases at V and 1 base at J; junction bases unmatched: 12. The CDR3 region has the DNA TGTGCCAGCAGCCCGATCCCCACTAGCGGGGATCGCACAGATACGCAGTATTTT. Amino acid sequence: CASSPIPTSGDRTDTQYF.

The chain combines TRBV7-2 with TRBJ2-3, with 8 bases lining up with TRBD1. The CDR3 contains 15 residues. Germline V gene sequence: CDR1 SGHTA, CDR2 FQGNSA. V trimming: 3 bases; J trimming: 6 bases; junction bases outside the gene matches: 8. CDR3 sequence: CASSFDRGLADTQYF. As DNA, the CDR3 is TGTGCCAGCAGCTTCGACAGGGGATTAGCGGATACGCAGTATTTT. The entire variable domain, with the rest obtained from reference TRBV7-2 and TRBJ2-3, is as follows: GAGVSQSPSNKVTEKGKDVELRCDPISGHTALYWYRQSLGQGLEFLIYFQGNSAPDKSGLPSDRFSAERTGGSVSTLTIQRTQQEDSAVYLCASSFDRGLADTQYFGPGTRLTVL.

The genes are TRBV6-5 and TRBJ1-4, with 7 bases that match TRBD1. In germline, CDR1 is MNHEY, CDR2 SVGAGI. The CDR3 sequence is 15 residues long. The junction had 6 bases not matched to a gene; V was cut back by 1 base and J by 7 bases. The CDR3 loop reads CASSYYGQGGEKLFF. The CDR3 coding sequence is TGTGCCAGCAGTTACTATGGGCAGGGGGGTGAAAAACTGTTTTTT.

CDR3 in amino acids: CASRPAGSGANVLTF. CDR3 DNA sequence: TGTGCCAGTAGACCCGCAGGTTCAGGGGCCAACGTCCTGACTTTC. The chain links TRBV19 to TRBJ2-6; D uncertain. The V end lost 6 bases, the J end lost 4 bases, and 13 bases lay between the germline ends. Germline values: CDR1 LNHDA, CDR2 SQIVND (reference sequence). This CDR3 is 15 amino acids long.

The rearrangement joins TRBV2 to TRBJ1-6; D not certain. CDR1 and CDR2 from the germline V gene are SNHLY and FYNNEI. The V end was cut by 4 bases, the J end by 8 bases, with 9 bases between. CDR3 length equals 13 residues. The CDR3 reads CASSGIVDSPLHF. The CDR3 coding sequence is TGTGCCAGCAGTGGGATTGTGGATTCACCCCTCCACTTT.

This clone has only one observation. This CDR3 is also generated by other DNA sequences in the sample. The rearrangement uses TRBV6-5 and TRBJ2-3; D might be TRBD2 (5 bases). The CDR3 loop spans 14 amino acids. Germline V gives CDR1 MNHEY, CDR2 SVGAGI. V was clipped by 0 bases and J by 3 bases, with 7 bases between them. The CDR3 DNA sequence: TGTGCCAGCAGTTACTCCGGGGTAACAGATACGCAGTATTTT. Translation: CASSYSGVTDTQYF.

This CDR3 is CASSRTSGGQETQYF. CDR3 coding DNA: TGTGCCAGCAGCCGGACTAGCGGGGGACAAGAGACCCAGTACTTC. V usage is TRBV11-3 and J usage is TRBJ2-5; the match to TRBD2 covers 13 bases. Unmatched junction bases numbered 2, after V lost 5 bases and J lost 2 bases. The CDR3 totals 15 residues. Germline CDR1 SGHNT, CDR2 YENEEA. The full variable domain, its missing parts supplied by reference TRBV11-3 and TRBJ2-5, is EAGVVQSPRYKIIEKKQPVAFWCNPISGHNTLYWYLQNLGQGPELLIRYENEEAVDDSQLPKDRFSAERLKGVDSTLKIQPAELGDSAVYLCASSRTSGGQETQYFGPGTRLLVL.

The chain carries TRBV11-3 and TRBJ2-2; D remains ambiguous. The V end was cut by 3 bases, the J end by 1 base, with 9 bases between. Germline assignment: CDR1 SGHNT and CDR2 YENEEA. This CDR3 has 15 residues. This chain's CDR3 is CASSFGLQNTGELFF. DNA for the CDR3: TGTGCCAGCAGCTTTGGGTTACAGAACACCGGGGAGCTGTTTTTT. The full variable domain, rest sourced from reference TRBV11-3 and TRBJ2-2, is EAGVVQSPRYKIIEKKQPVAFWCNPISGHNTLYWYLQNLGQGPELLIRYENEEAVDDSQLPKDRFSAERLKGVDSTLKIQPAELGDSAVYLCASSFGLQNTGELFFGEGSRLTVL.

The J gene is TRBJ1-1, the V gene TRBV10-3; D is unresolved. The germline gives CDR1 ENHRY, CDR2 SYGVKD. This CDR3 region has 14 residues. Trimming took off 6 bases at V and 2 bases at J, with 13 bases between the two ends. CDR3 amino acids: CAISVGQINTEAFF. CDR3 in DNA: TGTGCCATCAGCGTAGGTCAGATAAACACTGAAGCTTTCTTT.

V usage is TRBV19 and J usage is TRBJ1-6; no definite D call. Between the trimmed V and J ends, which lost 7 bases and 6 bases, there was a span of 13 bases. CDR1 and CDR2 (germline): LNHDA, SQIVND (reference sequence). CDR3 length: 14 amino acids. The CDR3 region is CASNTDLGNSPLHF. The DNA for the CDR3 is TGTGCCAGTAACACGGACCTGGGTAATTCACCCCTCCACTTT.

The chain employs TRBV19 and TRBJ2-5; maybe TRBD1 (6 bases). Germline assignment: CDR1 LNHDA and CDR2 SQIVND (reference sequence). The V gene lost 1 base and the J gene lost 4 bases, with 7 bases spanning the gap. The length of the CDR3 is 13 residues. As DNA, the CDR3 is TGTGCCAGTAGTATAGGAGGGGGAGAGACCCAGTACTTC. Translated, it gives CASSIGGGETQYF.

The genes are TRBV6-5 and TRBJ2-3; TRBD1 aligns across 10 bases. This CDR3 contains 13 residues. CDR1 and CDR2 from the germline V gene are MNHEY and SVGAGI. V was clipped by 8 bases and J by 6 bases; unmatched bases: 5. The CDR3 sequence: CASFRDRGDTQYF. CDR3 in DNA: TGTGCCAGCTTCCGGGACAGGGGTGATACGCAGTATTTT.

The rearrangement joins TRBV30 to TRBJ2-4; no reliable D call. V lost 0 bases and J 0 bases, leaving 15 bases between the germline ends. CDR3 size: 17 residues. Germline CDR1 reads GTSNPN; CDR2 reads SVGIG (reference sequence). The CDR3 reads CAWSVVRHSLAKNIQYF. The CDR3, as DNA: TGTGCCTGGAGTGTGGTTCGCCACAGCCTAGCCAAAAACATTCAGTACTTC.

This clone was counted between two and nine times. This rearrangement joins TRBV6-4 to TRBJ1-2; D might be TRBD1 (5 bases). Trimming took off 2 bases at V and 4 bases at J, with 17 bases between the two ends. This CDR3 has 16 amino acids. Germline loops: CDR1 MRHNA, CDR2 SNTAGT. The CDR3 nucleotides read TGTGCCAGCAGTGACCGGGGGGGATCCGGGACCTATGGCTACACCTTC. Its protein is CASSDRGGSGTYGYTF.

For this clone: Here the CDR3 omits its conserved ending phenylalanine or tryptophan, so a read error is the likely source. It is unclear where the CDR3 begins or ends on the DNA, so no DNA is shown, and the CDR3 is as TCRdb lists it. The gene calls are TRBV20-1 and TRBJ1-2; TRBD1 is the table's D call and was not checked against the DNA. Germline V gene sequence: CDR1 DFQATT, CDR2 SNEGSKA (reference sequence). The CDR3 extends over 8 residues, inclusive of both ends. This CDR3 reads CSAEDRGL.

This chain uses TRBV18 with TRBJ1-2; 10 bases map to TRBD1. With V trimmed by 3 bases and J by 4 bases, 8 bases remained unmatched. Germline CDR1 KGHSH, CDR2 LQKENI. The CDR3 totals 16 residues. This CDR3 reads CASSPQTGGAGYGYTF. The CDR3 DNA reads as TGTGCCAGCTCACCTCAGACAGGGGGCGCCGGCTATGGCTACACCTTC.